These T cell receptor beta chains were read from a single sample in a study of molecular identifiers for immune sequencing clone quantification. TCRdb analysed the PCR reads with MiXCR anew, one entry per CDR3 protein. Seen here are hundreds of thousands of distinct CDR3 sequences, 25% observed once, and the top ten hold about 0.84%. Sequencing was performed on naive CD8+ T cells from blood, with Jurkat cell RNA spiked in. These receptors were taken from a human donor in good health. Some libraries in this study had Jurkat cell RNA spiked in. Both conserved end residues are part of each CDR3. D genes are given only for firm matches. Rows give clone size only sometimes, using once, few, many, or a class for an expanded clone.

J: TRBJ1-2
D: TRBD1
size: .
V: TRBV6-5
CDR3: CASSYSGTGGYGYTF
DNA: TGTGCCAGCAGTTACTCGGGGACAGGGGGCTATGGCTACACCTTC

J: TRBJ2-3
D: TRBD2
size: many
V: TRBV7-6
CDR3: CASSLAGQPTDTQYF
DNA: TGTGCCAGCAGCCTAGCGGGACAACCCACAGATACGCAGTATTTT

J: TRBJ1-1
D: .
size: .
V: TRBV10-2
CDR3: CARSETGANTEAFF
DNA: TGCGCCCGCAGTGAAACCGGGGCGAACACTGAAGCTTTCTTT

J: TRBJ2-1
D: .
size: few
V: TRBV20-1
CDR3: CSARPLLSSYNEQFF
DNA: TGCAGTGCTAGACCCCTTTTGAGCTCCTACAATGAGCAGTTCTTC

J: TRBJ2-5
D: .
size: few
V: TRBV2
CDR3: CASSFVHRGSEETQYF
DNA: TGTGCCAGCAGTTTTGTTCACCGTGGAAGCGAAGAGACCCAGTACTTC

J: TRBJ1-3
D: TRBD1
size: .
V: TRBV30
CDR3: CAWSRGQGSGNTIYF
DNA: TGTGCCTGGAGTAGGGGACAGGGCTCTGGAAACACCATATATTTT

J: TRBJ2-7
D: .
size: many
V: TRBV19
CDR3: CASSATDGYEQYF
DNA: TGTGCCAGTAGTGCCACCGACGGGTACGAGCAGTACTTC

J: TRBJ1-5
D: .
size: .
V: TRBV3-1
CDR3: CASSQVPGGSNQPQHF
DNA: TGTGCCAGCAGCCAAGTCCCGGGGGGTAGCAATCAGCCCCAGCATTTT

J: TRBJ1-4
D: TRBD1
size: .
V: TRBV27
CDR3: CASSFAGTGGEKLFF
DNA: TGTGCCAGCAGTTTCGCCGGGACAGGGGGTGAAAAACTGTTTTTT

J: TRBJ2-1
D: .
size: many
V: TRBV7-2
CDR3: CASSLDRFPGYNEQFF
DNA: TGTGCCAGCAGCTTAGATAGATTCCCAGGTTACAATGAGCAGTTCTTC

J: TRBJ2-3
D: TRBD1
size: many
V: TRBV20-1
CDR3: CSASPRDRVRPDTQYF
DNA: TGCAGTGCTTCCCCCCGGGACAGGGTTCGGCCAGATACGCAGTATTTT

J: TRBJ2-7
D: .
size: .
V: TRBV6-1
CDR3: CASSRVLAYEQYF
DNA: TGTGCCAGCAGCAGGGTCCTCGCCTACGAGCAGTACTTC

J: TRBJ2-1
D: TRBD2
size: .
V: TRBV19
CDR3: CASSRTSGSLNEQFF
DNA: TGTGCCAGTAGTCGGACTAGCGGGAGCCTTAATGAGCAGTTCTTC

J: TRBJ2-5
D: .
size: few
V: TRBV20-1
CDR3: CSARVPGTEGETQYF
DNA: TGCAGTGCTAGGGTCCCCGGGACTGAGGGGGAGACCCAGTACTTC

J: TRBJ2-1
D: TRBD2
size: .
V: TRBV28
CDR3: CASSLVLAGPSGEQFF
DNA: TGTGCCAGCAGCTTAGTACTAGCGGGACCCTCGGGTGAGCAGTTCTTC

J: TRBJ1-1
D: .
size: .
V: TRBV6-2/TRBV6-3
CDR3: CASSNPYLVTEAFF
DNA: TGTGCCAGCAGTAATCCCTATTTGGTCACTGAAGCTTTCTTT

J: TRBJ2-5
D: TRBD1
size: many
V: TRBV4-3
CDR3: CASSPGQGVETQYF
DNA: TGCGCCAGCAGCCCCGGACAGGGGGTAGAGACCCAGTACTTC

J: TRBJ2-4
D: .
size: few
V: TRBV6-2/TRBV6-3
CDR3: CASSYSTVNQYNIQYF
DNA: TGTGCCAGCAGTTACTCGACAGTGAACCAGTATAACATTCAGTACTTC

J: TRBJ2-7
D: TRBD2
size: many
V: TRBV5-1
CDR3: CASRLAGLNEQYF
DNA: TGCGCCAGCCGACTAGCGGGGCTGAACGAGCAGTACTTC

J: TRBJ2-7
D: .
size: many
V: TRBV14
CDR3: CASSRAGLISYEQYF
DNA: TGTGCCAGCAGCCGCGCCGGGCTCATCTCCTACGAGCAGTACTTC

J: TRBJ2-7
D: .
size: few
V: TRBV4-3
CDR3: CASSQDYSFAYEQYF
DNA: TGCGCCAGCAGCCAAGATTACTCATTTGCCTACGAGCAGTACTTC

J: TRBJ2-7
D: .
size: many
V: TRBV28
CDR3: CASSSPGFEQYF
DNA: TGTGCCAGCAGTTCCCCGGGTTTTGAGCAGTACTTC

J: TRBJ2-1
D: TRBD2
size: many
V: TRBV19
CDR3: CASSGLAAHNEQFF
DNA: TGTGCCAGTAGCGGACTAGCGGCCCACAATGAGCAGTTCTTC

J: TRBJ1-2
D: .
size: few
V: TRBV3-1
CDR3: CASSQPVPQGPGGYTF
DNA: TGTGCCAGCAGCCAACCGGTCCCCCAGGGGCCGGGGGGCTACACCTTC

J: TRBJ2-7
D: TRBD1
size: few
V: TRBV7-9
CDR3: CASSSRDREYEQYF
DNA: TGTGCCAGCAGCTCCCGGGACAGGGAGTACGAGCAGTACTTC

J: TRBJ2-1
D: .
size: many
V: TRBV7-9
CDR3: CASSNSQPRQFF
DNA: TGTGCCAGCAGCAACTCCCAACCCCGGCAGTTCTTC

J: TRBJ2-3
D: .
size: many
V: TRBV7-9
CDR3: CASSLVGLVGTDTQYF
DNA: TGTGCCAGCAGCTTAGTTGGGCTGGTTGGCACAGATACGCAGTATTTT

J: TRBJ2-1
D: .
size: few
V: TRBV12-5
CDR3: CASGFSGNEQFF
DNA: TGTGCTAGTGGTTTTTCGGGCAATGAGCAGTTCTTC

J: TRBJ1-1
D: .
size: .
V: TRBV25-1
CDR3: CASSEPGGRSYTEAFF
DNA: TGTGCCAGCAGTGAACCTGGGGGACGGTCCTACACTGAAGCTTTCTTT

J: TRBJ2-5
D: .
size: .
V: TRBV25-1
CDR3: CASSEKRGETQYF
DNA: TGTGCCAGCAGTGAAAAGAGGGGAGAGACCCAGTACTTC

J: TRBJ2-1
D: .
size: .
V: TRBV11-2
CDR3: CASSLVVGLGSNEQFF
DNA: TGTGCCAGCAGCTTAGTTGTAGGCCTCGGATCGAATGAGCAGTTCTTC

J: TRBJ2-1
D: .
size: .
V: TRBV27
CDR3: CASSPRSDRLPYNEQFF
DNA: TGTGCCAGCAGTCCAAGATCCGACAGGTTGCCCTACAATGAGCAGTTCTTC

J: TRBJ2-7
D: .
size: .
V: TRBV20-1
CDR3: CSARTISYEQYF
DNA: TGCAGTGCTAGAACCATATCCTACGAGCAGTACTTC

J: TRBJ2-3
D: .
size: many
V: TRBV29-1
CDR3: CSCPTLESPNTQYF
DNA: TGCAGCTGCCCGACCCTAGAGAGCCCGAATACGCAGTATTTT

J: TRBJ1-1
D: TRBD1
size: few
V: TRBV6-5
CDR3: CASSPRGGNTEASF
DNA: TGTGCCAGCAGCCCCAGGGGGGGGAACACTGAAGCTTCCTTT

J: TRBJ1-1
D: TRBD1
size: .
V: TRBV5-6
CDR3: CASRKGQPWNTEAFF
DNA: TGTGCCAGCAGAAAGGGACAGCCGTGGAACACTGAAGCTTTCTTT

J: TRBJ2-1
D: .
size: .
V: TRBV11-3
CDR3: CASSLGFGRNEQFF
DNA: TGTGCCAGCAGCTTAGGTTTTGGCCGCAATGAGCAGTTCTTC

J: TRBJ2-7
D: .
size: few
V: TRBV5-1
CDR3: CASSLMPQTSYEQYF
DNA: TGCGCCAGCAGCTTGATGCCTCAGACCTCCTACGAGCAGTACTTC

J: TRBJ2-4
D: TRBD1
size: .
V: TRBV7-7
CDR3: CASIEGQGKNIQYF
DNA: TGTGCCAGCATCGAGGGACAGGGTAAAAACATTCAGTACTTC

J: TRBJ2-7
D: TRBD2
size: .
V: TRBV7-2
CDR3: CASSTISGSPSDEQYF
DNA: TGTGCCAGCAGCACAATTAGCGGGAGCCCATCCGACGAGCAGTACTTC

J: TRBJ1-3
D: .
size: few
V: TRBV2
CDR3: CASGRGRVEAGNTIYF
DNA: TGTGCCAGCGGACGGGGGAGGGTAGAGGCTGGAAACACCATATATTTT

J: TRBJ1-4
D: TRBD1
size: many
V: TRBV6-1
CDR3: CASRSGTGYEKLFF
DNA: TGTGCCAGCAGATCCGGGACAGGGTATGAAAAACTGTTTTTT

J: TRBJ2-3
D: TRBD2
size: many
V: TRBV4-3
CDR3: CASSQDAGGLQYTQYF
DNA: TGCGCCAGCAGCCAAGATGCGGGGGGCCTTCAATATACGCAGTATTTT

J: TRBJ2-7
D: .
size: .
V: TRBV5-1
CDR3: CASSAHRDPTVYEQYF
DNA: TGCGCCAGCAGCGCCCACAGGGACCCCACGGTTTACGAGCAGTACTTC

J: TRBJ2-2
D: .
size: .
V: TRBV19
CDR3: CASRGQLAYPNTGELFF
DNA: TGTGCCAGTAGAGGACAGCTGGCTTACCCGAACACCGGGGAGCTGTTTTTT

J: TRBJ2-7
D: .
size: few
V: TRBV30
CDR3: CAWSVVDVSEQYF
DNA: TGTGCCTGGAGTGTAGTGGACGTCTCCGAGCAGTACTTC

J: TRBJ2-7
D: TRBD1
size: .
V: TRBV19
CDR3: CAGSPDRGQRSYEQYF
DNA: TGTGCCGGTAGTCCAGACCGGGGACAGAGATCCTACGAGCAGTACTTC

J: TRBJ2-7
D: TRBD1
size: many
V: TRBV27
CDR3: CASSHGTAYEQYF
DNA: TGCGCCAGCAGCCATGGGACAGCCTACGAGCAGTACTTC

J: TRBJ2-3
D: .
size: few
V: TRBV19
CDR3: CASSITASKDTQYF
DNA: TGTGCCAGTAGTATAACGGCTAGCAAAGATACGCAGTATTTT

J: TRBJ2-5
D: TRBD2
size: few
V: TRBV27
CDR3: CASRSGLEETQYF
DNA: TGTGCCAGCAGAAGTGGACTAGAAGAGACCCAGTACTTC

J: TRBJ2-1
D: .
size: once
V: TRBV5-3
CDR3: CASSLFLVEDEQFF
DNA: TGTGCCAGCAGCTTGTTCCTAGTTGAGGATGAGCAGTTCTTC

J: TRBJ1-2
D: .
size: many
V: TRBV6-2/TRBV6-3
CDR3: CASSPPGDYTF
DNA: TGTGCCAGCAGTCCGCCAGGGGACTACACCTTC

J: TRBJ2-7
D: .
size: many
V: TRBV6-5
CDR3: CASSYAQAYEQYF
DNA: TGTGCCAGCAGTTACGCCCAGGCCTACGAGCAGTACTTC

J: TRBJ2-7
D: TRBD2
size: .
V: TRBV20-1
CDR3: CSASGREGRVERYF
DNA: TGCAGTGCTAGCGGGCGGGAGGGCCGGGTTGAGCGGTACTTC

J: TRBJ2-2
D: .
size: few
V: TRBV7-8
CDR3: CAILQGIKSNTGELFF
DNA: TGTGCCATCTTACAGGGCATTAAATCGAACACCGGGGAGCTGTTTTTT